This TCR beta chain was recorded in a study of blood T cell repertoires in COVID-19. This CDR3 has 14 amino acids. CDR1 and CDR2 from the germline V gene are LNHDA and SQIVND (reference sequence). Trimming pared 7 bases from V and 0 bases from J, leaving 10 bases between. Patients of the Seattle cohort, enrolled during active infection, were followed longitudinally. In the original workflow: Nucleated cell counts were estimated from reference gene primer amplification. Clones were read by immunoSEQ multiplex PCR, and TCRdb kept only the in-frame ones, dropping some. The V and J calls and clone size are taken from that table; D and trimming were inferred from the DNA. Of about 160,000 clones in the sample, 80% to 95% were seen once.

Sequenced sample: peripheral blood. This receptor was identified in a young man with COVID-19, enrolled during active disease. The chain joins TRBV19 to TRBJ1-3; no clear D gene. The CDR3 DNA reads TGTGCCAGTATTGCCGGGAGCTCTGGAAACACCATATATTTT. Its protein product is CASIAGSSGNTIYF.